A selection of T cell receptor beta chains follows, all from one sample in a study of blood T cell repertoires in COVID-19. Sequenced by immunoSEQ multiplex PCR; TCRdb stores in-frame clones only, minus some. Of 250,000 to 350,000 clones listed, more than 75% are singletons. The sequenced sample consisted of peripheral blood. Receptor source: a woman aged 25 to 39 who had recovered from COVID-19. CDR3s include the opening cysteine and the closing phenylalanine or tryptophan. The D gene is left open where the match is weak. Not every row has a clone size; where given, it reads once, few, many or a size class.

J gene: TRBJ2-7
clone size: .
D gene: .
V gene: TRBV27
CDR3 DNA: TGTGCCAGCAGTTTACGGGGATACGAGCAGTACTTC
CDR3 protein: CASSLRGYEQYF

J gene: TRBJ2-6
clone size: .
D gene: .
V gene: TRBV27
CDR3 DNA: TGTGCCAGCAGTTTATCGCGGGTCTGGGGAGGGGCCAACGTCCTGACTTTC
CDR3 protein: CASSLSRVWGGANVLTF

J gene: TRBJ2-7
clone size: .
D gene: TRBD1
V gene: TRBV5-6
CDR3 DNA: TGTGCCAGCAGCACAAACAGGGGCGAGCAGTACTTC
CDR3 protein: CASSTNRGEQYF

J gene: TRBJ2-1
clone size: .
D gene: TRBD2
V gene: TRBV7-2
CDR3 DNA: TGTGCCAGCAGCCCAAGCGGGGGCCTCAACAATGAGCAGTTCTTC
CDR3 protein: CASSPSGGLNNEQFF

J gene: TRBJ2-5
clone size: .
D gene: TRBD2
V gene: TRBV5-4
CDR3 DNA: TGTGCCAGCAGCCCCGGGACTAGCGGGGGGTCTGAAGAGACCCAGTACTTC
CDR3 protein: CASSPGTSGGSEETQYF

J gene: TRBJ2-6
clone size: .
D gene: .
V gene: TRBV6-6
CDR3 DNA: TGTGCCAGCAGAAATAGGGGCTCTGGGGCCAACGTCCTGACTTTC
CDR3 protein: CASRNRGSGANVLTF

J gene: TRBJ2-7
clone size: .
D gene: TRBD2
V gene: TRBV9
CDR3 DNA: TGTGCCAGCAGCGTAGGAGGGCGGGAGTCCTACGAGCAGTACTTC
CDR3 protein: CASSVGGRESYEQYF

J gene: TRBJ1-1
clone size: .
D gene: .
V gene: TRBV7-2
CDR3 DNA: TGTGCCAGCAGCTCCGTAGCGAGTGAAGCTTTCTTT
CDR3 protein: CASSSVASEAFF

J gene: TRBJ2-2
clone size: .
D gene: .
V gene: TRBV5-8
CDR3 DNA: TGTGCCAGCAGCTTTCAGGGGCTCACCGGGGAGCTGTTTTTT
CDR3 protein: CASSFQGLTGELFF

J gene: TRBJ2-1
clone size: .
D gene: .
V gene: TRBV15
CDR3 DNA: TGTGCCACCAGCAGAGGCGTGGGCGGGGCCTACAATGAGCAGTTCTTC
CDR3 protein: CATSRGVGGAYNEQFF

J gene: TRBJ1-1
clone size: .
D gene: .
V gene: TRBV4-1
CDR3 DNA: TGCGCCAGCACCCCCAGGGTCGGCCTGTTTGCAAACACTGAAGCTTTCTTT
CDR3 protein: CASTPRVGLFANTEAFF

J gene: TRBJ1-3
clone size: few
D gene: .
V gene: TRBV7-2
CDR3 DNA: TGTGCCAGCAGCGCACTACAGGCTGGAAACACCATATATTTT
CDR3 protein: CASSALQAGNTIYF

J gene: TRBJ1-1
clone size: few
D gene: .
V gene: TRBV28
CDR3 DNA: TGTGCCAGCAGTTTGGGCGCGAACACTGAAGCTTTCTTT
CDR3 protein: CASSLGANTEAFF

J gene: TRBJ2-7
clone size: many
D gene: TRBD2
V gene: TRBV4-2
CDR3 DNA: TGTGCCAGCAGCCAAGATGGCGTGAGGAGCGGGAGGGCAGCCGAGCAGTACTTC
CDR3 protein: CASSQDGVRSGRAAEQYF

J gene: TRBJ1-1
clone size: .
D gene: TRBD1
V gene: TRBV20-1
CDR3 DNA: TGCAGTGCTAGGCGACAGGGAGAAGCTTTCTTT
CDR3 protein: CSARRQGEAFF

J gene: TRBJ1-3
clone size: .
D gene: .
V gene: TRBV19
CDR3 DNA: TGTGCCAGTAGTGGAGGACTGGCGGACACCATATATTTT
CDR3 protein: CASSGGLADTIYF

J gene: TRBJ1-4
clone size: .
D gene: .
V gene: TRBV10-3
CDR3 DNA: TGTGCCATCAGTGATGGGGCAAAGGAAAAACTGTTTTTT
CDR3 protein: CAISDGAKEKLFF

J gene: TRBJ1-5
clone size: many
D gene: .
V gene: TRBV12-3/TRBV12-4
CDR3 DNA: TGTGCCAGCGGAGAACTGGCGGACCAGCATTTT
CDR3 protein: CASGELADQHF

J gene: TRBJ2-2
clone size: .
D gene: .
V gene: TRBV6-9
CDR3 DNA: TGTGCCAGCAGTTATAAGCCCCAGAACACCGGGGAGCTGTTTTTT
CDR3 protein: CASSYKPQNTGELFF

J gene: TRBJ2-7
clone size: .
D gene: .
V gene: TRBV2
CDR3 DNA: TGTGCCAGCCGATATGTGGGGAGTTACGAGCAGTACTTC
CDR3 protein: CASRYVGSYEQYF

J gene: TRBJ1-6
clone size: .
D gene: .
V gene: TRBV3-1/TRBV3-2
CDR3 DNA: TGTGCCAGCAGCCTGGGGGGGAGGGTAGGTTCACCCCTCCACTTT
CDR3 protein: CASSLGGRVGSPLHF

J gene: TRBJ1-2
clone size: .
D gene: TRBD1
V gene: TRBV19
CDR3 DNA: TGTGCCAGTAGGGGACAGACTCTCTATGGCTACACCTTC
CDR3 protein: CASRGQTLYGYTF

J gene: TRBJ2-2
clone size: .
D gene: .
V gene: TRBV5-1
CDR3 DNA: TGCGCCAGCAGCTTGATCGGTGGGAACACCGGGGAGCTGTTTTTT
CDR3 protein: CASSLIGGNTGELFF

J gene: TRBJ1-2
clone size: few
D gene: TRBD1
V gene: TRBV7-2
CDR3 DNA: TGTGCCAGCAGCTTAGAGACAGGGGGAGTGGGCTACACCTTC
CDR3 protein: CASSLETGGVGYTF

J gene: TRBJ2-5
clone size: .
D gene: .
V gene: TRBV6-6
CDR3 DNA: TGTGCCAGCAGTTACTCGTATCAACAGTTCCAAGAGACCCAGTACTTC
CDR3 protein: CASSYSYQQFQETQYF

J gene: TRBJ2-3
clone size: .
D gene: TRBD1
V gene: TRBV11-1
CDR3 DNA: TGTGCCAGCAGCCATGGACAGGGGGCATTTATGGATACGCAGTATTTT
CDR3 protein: CASSHGQGAFMDTQYF

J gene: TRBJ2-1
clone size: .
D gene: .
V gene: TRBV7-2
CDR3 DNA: TGTGCCAGCAGAGAGCGCGGTCTGAGGGACAATGAGCAGTTCTTC
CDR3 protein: CASRERGLRDNEQFF

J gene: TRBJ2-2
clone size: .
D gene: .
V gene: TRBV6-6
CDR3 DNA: TGTGCCAGCAGTTACGTTCGGGACTTCTTCACCGGGGAGCTGTTTTTT
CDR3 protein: CASSYVRDFFTGELFF

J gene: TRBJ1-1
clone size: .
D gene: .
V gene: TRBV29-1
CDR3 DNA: TGCAGCGTTGAAGGGAAGCGGAACACTGAAGCTTTCTTT
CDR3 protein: CSVEGKRNTEAFF

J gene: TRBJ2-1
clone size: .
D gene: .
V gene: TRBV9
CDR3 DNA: TGTGCCAGCAGCGTTTCCTTCGGGGCAGGGGGGTACAATGAGCAGTTCTTC
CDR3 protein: CASSVSFGAGGYNEQFF

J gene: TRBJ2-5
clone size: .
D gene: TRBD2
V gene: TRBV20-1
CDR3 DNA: TGCAGTGCTAGTCGCATAGCGGGAGTTATACAAGAGACCCAGTACTTC
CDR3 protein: CSASRIAGVIQETQYF

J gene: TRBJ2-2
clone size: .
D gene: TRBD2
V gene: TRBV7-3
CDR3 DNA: TGTGCCAGCAGCTTCGTCGGGACTAGCGGGAAAAACGGGGAGCTGTTTTTT
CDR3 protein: CASSFVGTSGKNGELFF

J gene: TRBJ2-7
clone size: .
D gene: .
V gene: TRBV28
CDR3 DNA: TGTGCCAGCAGTTGGGGGGAGGTATACGAGCAGTACTTC
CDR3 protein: CASSWGEVYEQYF

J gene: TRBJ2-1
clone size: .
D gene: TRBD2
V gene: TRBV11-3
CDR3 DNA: TGTGCCAGCAGCTCGACTAGCGGGAGGCCCCTCAATGAGCAGTTCTTC
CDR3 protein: CASSSTSGRPLNEQFF

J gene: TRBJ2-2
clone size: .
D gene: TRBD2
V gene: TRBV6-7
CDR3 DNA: TGTGCCAGCAACCCGGGACTAGTAACACCCGGGGAGCTGTTTTTT
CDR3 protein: CASNPGLVTPGELFF

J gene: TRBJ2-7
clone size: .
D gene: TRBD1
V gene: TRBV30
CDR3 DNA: TGTGCCTGGAGTGGGAGGATGGGACAGGGTTACGAGCAGTACTTC
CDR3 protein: CAWSGRMGQGYEQYF

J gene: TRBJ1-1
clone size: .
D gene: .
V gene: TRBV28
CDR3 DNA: TGTGCCAGCAGTTTACCGGGATTAGTGAACACTGAAGCTTTCTTT
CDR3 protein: CASSLPGLVNTEAFF

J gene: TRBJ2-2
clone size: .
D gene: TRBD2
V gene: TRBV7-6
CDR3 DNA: TGTGCCAGCAGCTGGTCAGGGAGGGAGGGCCCCACCGGGGAGCTGTTTTTT
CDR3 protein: CASSWSGREGPTGELFF

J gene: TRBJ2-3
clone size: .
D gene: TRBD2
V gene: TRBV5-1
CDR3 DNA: TGCGCCAGCAGCCGACTCCGGGGGGACACAGATACGCAGTATTTT
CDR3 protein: CASSRLRGDTDTQYF

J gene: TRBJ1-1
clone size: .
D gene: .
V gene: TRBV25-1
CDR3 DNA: TGTGCCAGCAGGGGGGACTTAACAGGTGAAGCTTTCTTT
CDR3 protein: CASRGDLTGEAFF

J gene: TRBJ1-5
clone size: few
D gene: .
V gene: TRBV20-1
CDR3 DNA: TGCAGTGCTAGTAACTCGGAGAATAGCAATCAGCCCCAGCATTTT
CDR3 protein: CSASNSENSNQPQHF